One T cell receptor beta chain is described in this entry. Antigen unknown. The sample comes from a study of cytomegalovirus exposure and HLA in healthy donors. PCR used 60 Vbeta primers and 13 Jbeta primers. Only in-frame clones appear in the TCRdb table, and some are missing; sequencing was by immunoSEQ multiplex PCR. Among about 120,000 clones, roughly four fifths were seen once, and the ten largest hold around 1.4%. Trimming removed 1 base from V and 4 bases from J, with 7 bases in between. CDR1 SGHTA and CDR2 FQGNSA come from the germline V gene. The CDR3 is 13 amino acids. Notes on the study in general: Later on, an analysis showed TCR association rates differing by HLA locus, with DRB1 the most and HLA-C the fewest.

The sample comprised PBMCs. The V call is TRBV7-2, the J call TRBJ1-1; D may be TRBD1 (5 bases). The source is a woman aged 18-29 years in good health and CMV-seronegative. The CDR3 here is CASSLDRPTEAFF. The CDR3 DNA reads as TGTGCCAGCAGCTTAGACAGGCCCACTGAAGCTTTCTTT.